The TCR beta chain described here comes from a study of PD-L1 blockade in urothelial cancer. Germline lookup yields CDR1 LNHNV and CDR2 YYDKDF (reference sequence). V shed 1 base and J shed 4 bases, with 11 bases lying between them. CDR3 length: 16 amino acids. The protocol was immunoSEQ multiplex PCR, while the TCRdb copy is restricted to in-frame clones and leaves out a portion. The sample holds under 50,000 clones, approximately 78% seen once. Time point indicated: pretreatment peripheral blood. This clonotype originated in a man aged 50 or older with urothelial cancer. This rearrangement joins TRBV15 to TRBJ2-6; D is perhaps TRBD2 (6 bases). This material consisted of PBMCs, taken around atezolizumab (anti-PD-L1) treatment. The CDR3 is CATSRARLGGANVLTF. The CDR3 coding sequence is TGTGCCACCAGCAGAGCTCGACTAGGGGGGGCCAACGTCCTGACTTTC. Together with reference TRBV15 and TRBJ2-6, the CDR3 gives the full variable domain: DAMVIQNPRYQVTQFGKPVTLSCSQTLNHNVMYWYQQKSSQAPKLLFHYYDKDFNNEADTPDNFQSRRPNTSFCFLDIRSPGLGDTAMYLCATSRARLGGANVLTFGAGSRLTVL.